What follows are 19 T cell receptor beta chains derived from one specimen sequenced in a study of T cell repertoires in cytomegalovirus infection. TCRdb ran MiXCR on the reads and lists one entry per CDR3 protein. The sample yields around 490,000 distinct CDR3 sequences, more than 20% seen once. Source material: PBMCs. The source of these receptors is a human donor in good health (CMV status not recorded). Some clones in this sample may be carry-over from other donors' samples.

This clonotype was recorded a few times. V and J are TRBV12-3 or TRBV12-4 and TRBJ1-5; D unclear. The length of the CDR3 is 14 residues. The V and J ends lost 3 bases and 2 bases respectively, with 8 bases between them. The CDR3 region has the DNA TGTGCCAGCAGTTTTGGGCAGCGCAATCAGCCCCAGCATTTT. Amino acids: CASSFGQRNQPQHF.

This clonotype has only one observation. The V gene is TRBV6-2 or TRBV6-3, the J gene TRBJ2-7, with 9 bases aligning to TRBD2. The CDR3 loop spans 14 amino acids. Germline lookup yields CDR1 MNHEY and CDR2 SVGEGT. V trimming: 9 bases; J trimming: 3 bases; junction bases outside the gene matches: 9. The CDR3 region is CASRLAGADYEQYV. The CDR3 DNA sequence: TGTGCCAGTAGATTAGCGGGAGCTGACTACGAGCAGTACGTC.

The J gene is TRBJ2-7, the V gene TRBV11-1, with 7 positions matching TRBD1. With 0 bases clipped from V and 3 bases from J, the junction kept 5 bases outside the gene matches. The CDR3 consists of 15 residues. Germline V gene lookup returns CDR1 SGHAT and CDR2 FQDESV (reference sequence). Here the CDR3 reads CASSLATGIRYEQYF. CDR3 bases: TGTGCCAGCAGCTTAGCGACAGGGATCCGCTACGAGCAGTACTTC.

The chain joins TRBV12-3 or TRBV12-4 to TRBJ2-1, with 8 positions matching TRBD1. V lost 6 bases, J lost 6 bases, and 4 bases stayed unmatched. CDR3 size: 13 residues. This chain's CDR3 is CASSDRGLNEQFF. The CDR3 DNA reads TGTGCCAGCAGCGACAGGGGCCTCAATGAGCAGTTCTTC.

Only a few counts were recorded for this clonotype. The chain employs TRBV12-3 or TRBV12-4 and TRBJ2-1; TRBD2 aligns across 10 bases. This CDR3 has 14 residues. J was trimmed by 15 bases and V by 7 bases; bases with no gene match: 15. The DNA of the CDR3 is TGTGCCAGCACCAACTCCCCCTTAGCGGGAGGCCGGTTCTTC. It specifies CASTNSPLAGGRFF.

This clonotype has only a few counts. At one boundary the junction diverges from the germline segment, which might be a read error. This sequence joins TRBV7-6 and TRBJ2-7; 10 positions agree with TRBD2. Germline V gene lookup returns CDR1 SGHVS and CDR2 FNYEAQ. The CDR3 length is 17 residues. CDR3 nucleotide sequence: TGTGCCAGCACCCCTCCTCCGCTAGCGGGGGCCTCCCACGAGCAGTACTTC. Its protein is CASTPPPLAGASHEQYF.

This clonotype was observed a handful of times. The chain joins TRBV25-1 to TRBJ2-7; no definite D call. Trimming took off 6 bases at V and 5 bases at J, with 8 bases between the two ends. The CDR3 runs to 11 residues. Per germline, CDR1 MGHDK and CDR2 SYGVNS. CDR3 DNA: TGTGCCAGCAGGGTGTGGGACGAGCAGTACTTC. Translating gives CASRVWDEQYF.

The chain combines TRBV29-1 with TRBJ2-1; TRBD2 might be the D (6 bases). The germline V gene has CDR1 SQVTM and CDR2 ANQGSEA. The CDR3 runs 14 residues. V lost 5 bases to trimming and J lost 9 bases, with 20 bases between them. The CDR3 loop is CSVQKLTSGGEQFF. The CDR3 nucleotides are TGCAGCGTTCAAAAACTTACCTCCGGGGGTGAGCAGTTCTTC.

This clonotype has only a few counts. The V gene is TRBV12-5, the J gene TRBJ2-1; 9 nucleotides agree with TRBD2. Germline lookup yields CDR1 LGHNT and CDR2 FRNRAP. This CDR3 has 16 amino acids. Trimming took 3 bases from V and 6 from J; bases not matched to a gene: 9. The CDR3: CASGFQLAGALNEQFF. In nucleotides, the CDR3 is TGTGCTAGTGGTTTCCAACTAGCGGGCGCCCTCAATGAGCAGTTCTTC.

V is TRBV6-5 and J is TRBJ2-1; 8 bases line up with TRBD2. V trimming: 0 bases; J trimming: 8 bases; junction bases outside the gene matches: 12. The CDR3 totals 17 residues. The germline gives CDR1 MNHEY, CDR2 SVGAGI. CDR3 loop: CASSYSKLAAVDYEQFF. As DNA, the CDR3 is TGTGCCAGCAGTTACTCGAAACTAGCGGCAGTCGATTATGAGCAGTTCTTC.

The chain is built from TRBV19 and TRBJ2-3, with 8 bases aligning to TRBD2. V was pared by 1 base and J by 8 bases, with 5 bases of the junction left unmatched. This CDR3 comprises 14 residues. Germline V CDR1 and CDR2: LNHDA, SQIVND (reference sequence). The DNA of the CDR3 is TGTGCCAGTAGTATAGGAGCGGGAGCCCGTACGCAGTATTTT. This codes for CASSIGAGARTQYF.

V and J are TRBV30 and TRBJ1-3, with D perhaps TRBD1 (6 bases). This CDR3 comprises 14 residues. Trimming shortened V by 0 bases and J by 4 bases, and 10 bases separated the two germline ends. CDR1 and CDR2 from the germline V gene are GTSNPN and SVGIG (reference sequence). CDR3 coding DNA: TGTGCCTGGAGTGTGACAGGCGGAGGAAACACCATATATTTT. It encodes CAWSVTGGGNTIYF.

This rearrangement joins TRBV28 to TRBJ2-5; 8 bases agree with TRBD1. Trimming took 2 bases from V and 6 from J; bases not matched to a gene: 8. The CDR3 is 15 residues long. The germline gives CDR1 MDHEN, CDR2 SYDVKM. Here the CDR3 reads CASSLEGQGRKTQYF. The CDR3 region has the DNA TGTGCCAGCAGTTTAGAAGGACAGGGTCGAAAGACCCAGTACTTC. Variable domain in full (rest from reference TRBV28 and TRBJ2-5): DVKVTQSSRYLVKRTGEKVFLECVQDMDHENMFWYRQDPGLGLRLIYFSYDVKMKEKGDIPEGYSVSREKKERFSLILESASTNQTSMYLCASSLEGQGRKTQYFGPGTRLLVL.

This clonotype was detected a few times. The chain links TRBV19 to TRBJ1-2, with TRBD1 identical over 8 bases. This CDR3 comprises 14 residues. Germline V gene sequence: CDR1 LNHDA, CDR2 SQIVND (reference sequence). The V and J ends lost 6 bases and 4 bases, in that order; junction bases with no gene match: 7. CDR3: CASRDRGVLYGYTF. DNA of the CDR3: TGTGCCAGTAGAGACAGGGGAGTCCTCTATGGCTACACCTTC.

In nucleotides, the CDR3 is TGTGCCAGCAGTTACTCGACCGGGGAAAAACTGTTTTTT. Its translation is CASSYSTGEKLFF. V usage is TRBV6-6 and J usage is TRBJ1-4; D gene ambiguous. Trimming left V 0 bases short and J 8 bases short, with 7 bases between. CDR3 length: 13 residues. Germline loops: CDR1 MNHNY, CDR2 SVGAGI (reference sequence).

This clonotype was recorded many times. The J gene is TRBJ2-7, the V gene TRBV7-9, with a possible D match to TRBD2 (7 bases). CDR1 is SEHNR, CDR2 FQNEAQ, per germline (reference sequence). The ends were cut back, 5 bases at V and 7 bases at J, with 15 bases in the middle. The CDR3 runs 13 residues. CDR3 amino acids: CASSRGAQREQYV. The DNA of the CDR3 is TGTGCCAGCAGCCGGGGGGCCCAGAGAGAGCAGTACGTC.

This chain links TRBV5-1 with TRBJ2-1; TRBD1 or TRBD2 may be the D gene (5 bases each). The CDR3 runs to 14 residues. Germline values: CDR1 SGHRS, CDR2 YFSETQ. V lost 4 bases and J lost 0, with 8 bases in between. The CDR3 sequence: CASSEGPSYNEQFF. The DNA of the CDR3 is TGCGCCAGCAGCGAGGGGCCCTCCTACAATGAGCAGTTCTTC.

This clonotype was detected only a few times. In DNA form, the CDR3 reads TGTGCCAGCAGTTACAGGCGGACGGGGGATCAGCCCCAGCATTTT. It codes for CASSYRRTGDQPQHF. The genes are TRBV6-2 or TRBV6-3 and TRBJ1-5; a weak D match, TRBD1 (5 bases). The germline V gene encodes CDR1 MNHEY and CDR2 SVGEGT. The CDR3 is 15 residues long. Deletions cut 2 bases from V and 5 bases from J, with 13 bases between.

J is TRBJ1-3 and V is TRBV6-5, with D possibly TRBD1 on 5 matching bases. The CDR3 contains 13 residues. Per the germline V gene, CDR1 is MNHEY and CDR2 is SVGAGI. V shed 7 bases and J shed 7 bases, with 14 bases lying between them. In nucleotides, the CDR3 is TGTGCCAGCAACCAGGGCGGTGATAACACCATATATTTT. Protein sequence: CASNQGGDNTIYF.